These 32 T cell receptor beta chains share one sample of origin, sequenced in a study of blood T cell repertoires in COVID-19. TCRdb keeps only in-frame clones here, not all; method: immunoSEQ multiplex PCR. The sample has 75,000 to 90,000 clones; 75% to 85% are singletons. Sequenced material: peripheral blood. These receptors came from a middle-aged woman with active or convalescent COVID-19.

The V call is TRBV18, the J call TRBJ2-1, with TRBD2 matching over 9 bases. Germline values: CDR1 KGHSH, CDR2 LQKENI. V dropped 4 bases and J dropped 0; count of bases not matched to a gene: 7. The CDR3 totals 17 residues. This chain's CDR3 is CASSRLGGRDSYNEQFF. The CDR3 bases are TGTGCCAGCTCACGATTAGGCGGGAGGGACTCCTACAATGAGCAGTTCTTC.

The sample holds one count of this clone. The V call is TRBV5-1, the J call TRBJ2-6, with TRBD1 matching over 8 bases. The CDR3 runs 15 residues. Germline lookup yields CDR1 SGHRS and CDR2 YFSETQ. J was trimmed by 1 base and V by 3 bases; bases with no gene match: 0. CDR3 DNA: TGCGCCAGCAGCTGGACAGGGTCTGGGGCCAACGTCCTGACTTTC. The encoded protein is CASSWTGSGANVLTF.

Written as DNA, the CDR3 is TGTGCCAGCAGCCCTGAGGGGAGGCATGAAAAACTGTTTTTT. This encodes CASSPEGRHEKLFF. The chain couples TRBV3-1 (or the pseudogene TRBV3-2) to TRBJ1-4, with a weak D call TRBD1 (5 bases). The CDR3 covers 14 residues. Trimming took off 4 bases at V and 6 bases at J, with 12 bases between the two ends. Germline V lookup: CDR1 LGHDT, CDR2 YNNKEL (reference sequence).

The genes are TRBV11-2 and TRBJ1-5, with 8 nucleotides matching TRBD1. Germline CDR1 is SGHAT and CDR2 is FQNNGV. There are 17 residues in the CDR3. The V gene end was trimmed by 1 base and the J gene end by 2 bases; junction bases not matched to a gene: 7. The CDR3 DNA sequence: TGTGCCAGCAGCTTAGGAAGGACAGGGAAAGGCAATCAGCCCCAGCATTTT. It translates to CASSLGRTGKGNQPQHF.

The V gene is TRBV5-5, the J gene TRBJ1-2, with 7 bases matching TRBD1. Germline loops: CDR1 SGHKS, CDR2 YYEKEE (reference sequence). The CDR3 loop spans 15 amino acids. J was trimmed by 2 bases and V by 0 bases; bases with no gene match: 4. In DNA form, the CDR3 reads TGTGCCAGCAGCTTGGCGCCGACAGGGAACTATGGCTACACCTTC. It codes for CASSLAPTGNYGYTF.

This chain uses TRBV5-1 with TRBJ2-3; the D is unclear. Germline CDR1 SGHRS, CDR2 YFSETQ. The CDR3 is made up of 15 amino acids. V lost 0 bases, J lost 1 base, and 9 bases lay in between. The DNA for the CDR3 is TGCGCCAGCAGCTTGGGGCCCCCAGGCACAGATACGCAGTATTTT. Residues: CASSLGPPGTDTQYF.

J is TRBJ1-2 and V is TRBV7-9, with D maybe TRBD1 (6 bases). Trimming removed 3 bases from V and 5 bases from J, with 13 bases in between. The germline gives CDR1 SEHNR, CDR2 FQNEAQ (reference sequence). The CDR3 covers 14 residues. The CDR3 nucleotides read TGTGCCAGCAGCTTTACAGGGAAGTCTTATGGCTACACCTTC. It codes for CASSFTGKSYGYTF.

This chain uses TRBV5-5 with TRBJ2-5; 10 bases map to TRBD2. Trimming cost V 4 bases and J 4 bases; bases outside gene matches: 7. The germline gives CDR1 SGHKS, CDR2 YYEKEE (reference sequence). The CDR3 length is 15 residues. Here the CDR3 reads CASSMGLARGETQYF. DNA of the CDR3: TGTGCCAGCAGCATGGGACTAGCGAGGGGAGAGACCCAGTACTTC.

The rearrangement joins TRBV6-5 to TRBJ1-2, with D tentatively TRBD1 (6 bases). Germline values: CDR1 MNHEY, CDR2 SVGAGI. The CDR3 contains 16 residues. The V gene lost 2 bases and the J gene lost 3 bases, with 16 bases spanning the gap. For the CDR3, the DNA is TGTGCCAGCAGTTACGCTTATGGGGAGGGGGACTATGGCTACACCTTC. Its translation: CASSYAYGEGDYGYTF.

This sequence joins TRBV5-1 and TRBJ1-4, with unresolved D. The CDR3 extends over 15 amino acids. Germline values: CDR1 SGHRS, CDR2 YFSETQ. Trimming removed 1 base from V and 10 bases from J, with 17 bases in between. The CDR3 DNA reads as TGCGCCAGCAGCTTGCTTGGTGGGGAGGAGGGAAAACTGTTTTTT. Encoded protein: CASSLLGGEEGKLFF.

This chain uses TRBV11-2 with TRBJ1-6; maybe TRBD1 (6 bases). This CDR3 has 13 residues. V was cut by 5 bases and J by 7 bases, with 9 bases left in between. Germline V lookup: CDR1 SGHAT, CDR2 FQNNGV. The DNA of the CDR3 is TGTGCCAGCAGCCTAGGGACAAATTCACCCCTCCACTTT. This gives the protein CASSLGTNSPLHF. The full variable domain, rest sourced from reference TRBV11-2 and TRBJ1-6, is EAGVAQSPRYKIIEKRQSVAFWCNPISGHATLYWYQQILGQGPKLLIQFQNNGVVDDSQLPKDRFSAERLKGVDSTLKIQPAKLEDSAVYLCASSLGTNSPLHFGNGTRLTVT.

This sequence joins TRBV28 and TRBJ2-2, with TRBD2 matching over 14 bases. The germline V gene has CDR1 MDHEN and CDR2 SYDVKM. V shed 5 bases and J 3 bases; nucleotides not matched to a gene: 11. This CDR3 comprises 19 residues. In nucleotides, the CDR3 is TGTGCCAGCAGTGCCCGACTAGCGGGAGGGCCGGGGGACACCGGGGAGCTGTTTTTT. Its translation is CASSARLAGGPGDTGELFF.

CDR3 nucleotide sequence: TGTGCCAGCAGAGGACAGGGGGCGGGAGAGACCCAGTACTTC. Translation: CASRGQGAGETQYF. V usage is TRBV28 and J usage is TRBJ2-5, with 11 bases fitting TRBD1. Germline CDR1 and CDR2: MDHEN and SYDVKM. Germline trimming cut 6 bases from V and 4 bases from J; bases unmatched to any gene: 4. This CDR3 region has 14 residues.

This chain connects TRBV19 to TRBJ2-1, with 13 bases identical to TRBD2. The CDR3 spans 14 residues. Per germline, CDR1 LNHDA and CDR2 SQIVND (reference sequence). V shed 5 bases, J shed 9 bases, and the junction held 4 bases outside the gene matches. The CDR3 protein is CASSVGLAGFEQFF. The DNA of the CDR3 is TGTGCCAGTAGTGTGGGACTAGCGGGGTTTGAGCAGTTCTTC.

The rearrangement links TRBV27 to TRBJ1-6; perhaps TRBD1 as D (6 bases). The germline V gene encodes CDR1 MNHEY and CDR2 SMNVEV (reference sequence). This CDR3 spans 17 amino acids. With 2 bases removed from V and 1 base from J, the gap between germline ends came to 12 bases. The CDR3 loop reads CASSLRGGGSYNSPLHF. The CDR3, as DNA: TGTGCCAGCAGTTTAAGGGGGGGAGGGTCCTATAATTCACCCCTCCACTTT.

This rearrangement joins TRBV12-3 or TRBV12-4 to TRBJ2-7; D not resolved. The V and J ends lost 3 bases and 6 bases respectively, with 12 bases between them. This CDR3 contains 13 residues. CDR3 in DNA: TGTGCCAGCAGTTTTAGTAGCCCGGCCGAGCAGTACTTC. This translates into CASSFSSPAEQYF.

V and J are TRBV3-1 (or the pseudogene TRBV3-2) and TRBJ2-7; 8 bases align to TRBD2. The CDR3 is 13 residues long. CDR1 and CDR2 (germline): LGHDT, YNNKEL (reference sequence). Trimming at V came to 8 bases and at J to 2 bases, leaving 5 bases not matched to a gene. CDR3 bases: TGTGCCAGCCAGTCGGGGGGGACCTACGAGCAGTACTTC. Translation gives CASQSGGTYEQYF.

The chain uses TRBV9 and TRBJ1-5; 10 bases map to TRBD1. The V and J ends lost 4 bases and 5 bases, in that order; junction bases with no gene match: 6. This CDR3 comprises 15 residues. Per the germline V gene, CDR1 is SGDLS and CDR2 is YYNGEE. CDR3 bases: TGTGCCAGCAGCCCCCAAGGGACAGGGGATCAGCCCCAGCATTTT. This gives the protein CASSPQGTGDQPQHF.

The J gene is TRBJ1-2, the V gene TRBV4-3; 8 bases agree with TRBD1. Germline CDR1 and CDR2: LGHNA and YSLEER. V shed 4 bases, J shed 8 bases, and the junction held 9 bases outside the gene matches. This CDR3 contains 14 residues. This CDR3 is CASSRTDRGEGYTF. The CDR3 DNA follows: TGCGCCAGCAGCCGGACAGACAGGGGAGAAGGCTACACCTTC.

The chain combines TRBV2 with TRBJ2-3; 7 bases map to TRBD1. The length of the CDR3 is 15 residues. CDR1 is SNHLY, CDR2 FYNNEI, per germline. V shed 1 base and J 0 bases; nucleotides not matched to a gene: 1. The CDR3 DNA is TGTGCCAGCAGTGAAGAGGGGGCGAGCACAGATACGCAGTATTTT. Its protein product is CASSEEGASTDTQYF.

The chain combines TRBV3-1 (or the pseudogene TRBV3-2) with TRBJ2-7; 7 bases are shared with TRBD1. V lost 4 bases to trimming and J lost 2 bases; unmatched junction nucleotides: 8. The CDR3 length is 15 residues. Germline CDR1 reads LGHDT; CDR2 reads YNNKEL (reference sequence). The CDR3 region is CASSLRRQGPYEQYF. In DNA form, the CDR3 reads TGTGCCAGCAGCCTCAGGAGACAGGGACCCTACGAGCAGTACTTC.

This sequence joins TRBV11-2 and TRBJ2-7; 9 nucleotides align to TRBD2. Germline loops: CDR1 SGHAT, CDR2 FQNNGV. This CDR3 comprises 14 residues. V was clipped by 4 bases and J by 6 bases; unmatched bases: 7. The CDR3 DNA sequence: TGTGCCAGCAGCTCTCCTAGCGGGATTCGCGAGCAGTACTTC. This gives the protein CASSSPSGIREQYF.

The genes are TRBV27 and TRBJ2-3, with 10 bases matching TRBD1. This CDR3 has 17 amino acids. With V trimmed by 2 bases and J by 3 bases, 8 bases remained unmatched. Looked up from germline, CDR1 is MNHEY and CDR2 is SMNVEV (reference sequence). The CDR3 sequence: CASSLRTGGKRTDTQYF. The CDR3 nucleotides are TGTGCCAGCAGTTTAAGGACAGGGGGAAAGAGAACAGATACGCAGTATTTT.

This clone was seen a few times. The rearrangement uses TRBV7-2 and TRBJ1-6; a weak D match, TRBD1 (5 bases). The germline V and J ends were trimmed by 6 bases and 6 bases, with 9 bases remaining between them. CDR1 SGHTA and CDR2 FQGNSA come from the germline V gene. This CDR3 has 13 amino acids. CDR3 residues: CASRTQGNSPLHF. Here the CDR3 DNA reads TGTGCCAGCAGGACCCAGGGTAATTCACCCCTCCACTTT. Full variable domain (missing parts from reference TRBV7-2 and TRBJ1-6): GAGVSQSPSNKVTEKGKDVELRCDPISGHTALYWYRQSLGQGLEFLIYFQGNSAPDKSGLPSDRFSAERTGGSVSTLTIQRTQQEDSAVYLCASRTQGNSPLHFGNGTRLTVT.

V usage is TRBV7-2 and J usage is TRBJ2-3; 7 positions agree with TRBD2. This CDR3 comprises 15 residues. V shed 4 bases, J shed 3 bases, and the junction held 7 bases outside the gene matches. The germline gives CDR1 SGHTA, CDR2 FQGNSA. The CDR3 region has the DNA TGTGCCAGCAGCTCAAACCAAGCGGGAACAGATACGCAGTATTTT. It specifies CASSSNQAGTDTQYF.

The J gene is TRBJ1-1, the V gene TRBV9; the D gene is possibly TRBD1 (6 bases). V was trimmed by 4 bases and J by 1 base, leaving 11 bases between them. The CDR3 contains 14 residues. Germline CDR1 reads SGDLS; CDR2 reads YYNGEE. The CDR3 DNA follows: TGTGCCAGCAGCACGGACAGAGAGAACACTGAAGCTTTCTTT. Protein product: CASSTDRENTEAFF.

V and J are TRBV3-1 (or the pseudogene TRBV3-2) and TRBJ1-1, with D tentatively TRBD1 (6 bases). The CDR3 consists of 16 residues. The V and J ends lost 0 bases and 2 bases respectively, with 13 bases between them. Germline V gene data show CDR1 as LGHDT and CDR2 as YNNKEL (reference sequence). The CDR3 nucleotides read TGTGCCAGCAGCCAAGAACAGGGAGGGCTAAACACTGAAGCTTTCTTT. Amino acid sequence: CASSQEQGGLNTEAFF.

This clone was detected only a few times. This chain links TRBV4-3 with TRBJ2-1; perhaps TRBD2 as D (6 bases). The CDR3 has 18 amino acids. Germline V CDR1 and CDR2: LGHNA, YSLEER. Deletions cut 0 bases from V and 0 bases from J, with 15 bases between. CDR3 in amino acids: CASSQDWGGRSSYNEQFF. The CDR3 nucleotides are TGCGCCAGCAGCCAAGATTGGGGTGGGAGGAGCTCCTACAATGAGCAGTTCTTC.

V is TRBV19 and J is TRBJ1-6, with a possible D match to TRBD1 (6 bases). The CDR3 extends over 15 amino acids. CDR1 and CDR2 (germline): LNHDA, SQIVND (reference sequence). Trimming pared 7 bases from V and 9 bases from J, leaving 19 bases between. The DNA for the CDR3 is TGTGCCAGTACCGGAAGAACAGGGTGGGGTTCACCCCTCCACTTT. Protein: CASTGRTGWGSPLHF.

CDR3 in amino acids: CASSMTPGGDTQYF. The CDR3 DNA follows: TGTGCCAGTAGTATGACCCCAGGGGGAGATACGCAGTATTTT. The J gene is TRBJ2-3, the V gene TRBV19; 7 positions agree with TRBD1. The trim removed 3 bases at V and 5 bases at J, leaving 5 bases unmatched. This CDR3 region has 14 residues. CDR1 is LNHDA and CDR2 is SQIVND in the germline V gene (reference sequence).

This clone is classed as medium-sized. This rearrangement joins TRBV3-1 (or the pseudogene TRBV3-2) to TRBJ1-1; possible D gene TRBD1, 6 bases. V lost 4 bases and J 2 bases, leaving 11 bases between the germline ends. CDR1 LGHDT and CDR2 YNNKEL come from the germline V gene (reference sequence). CDR3 length: 14 residues. The DNA for the CDR3 is TGTGCCAGCAGCCCACAGGGTCAAAACACTGAAGCTTTCTTT. The encoded protein is CASSPQGQNTEAFF.

The rearrangement joins TRBV6-5 to TRBJ1-2; a possible D gene is TRBD1 (5 bases). V shed 3 bases and J shed 10 bases, with 18 bases lying between them. The CDR3 has 14 amino acids. Germline CDR1 MNHEY, CDR2 SVGAGI. The CDR3 DNA reads TGTGCCAGCAGTTATGGGGCCTTCGACAGTCCCTACACCTTC. Its translation is CASSYGAFDSPYTF.